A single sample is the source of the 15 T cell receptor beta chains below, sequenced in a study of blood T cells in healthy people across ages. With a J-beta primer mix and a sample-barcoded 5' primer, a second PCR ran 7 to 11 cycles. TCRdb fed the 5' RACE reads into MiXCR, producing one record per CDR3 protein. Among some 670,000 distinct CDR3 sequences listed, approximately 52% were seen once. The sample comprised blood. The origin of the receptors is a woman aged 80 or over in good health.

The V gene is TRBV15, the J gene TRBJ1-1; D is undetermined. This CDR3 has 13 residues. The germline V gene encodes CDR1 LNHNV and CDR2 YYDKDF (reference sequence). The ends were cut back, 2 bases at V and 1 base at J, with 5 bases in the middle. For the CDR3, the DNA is TGTGCCACCAGCAGACAGAAGAACACTGAAGCTTTCTTT. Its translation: CATSRQKNTEAFF. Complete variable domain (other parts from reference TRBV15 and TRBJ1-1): DAMVIQNPRYQVTQFGKPVTLSCSQTLNHNVMYWYQQKSSQAPKLLFHYYDKDFNNEADTPDNFQSRRPNTSFCFLDIRSPGLGDTAMYLCATSRQKNTEAFFGQGTRLTVV.

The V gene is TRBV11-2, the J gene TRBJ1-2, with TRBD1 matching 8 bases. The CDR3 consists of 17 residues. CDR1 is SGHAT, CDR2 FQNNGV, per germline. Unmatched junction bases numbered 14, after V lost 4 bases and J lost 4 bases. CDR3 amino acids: CASSSPGGQVLTYGYTF. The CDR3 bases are TGTGCCAGCAGCTCACCCGGGGGACAGGTGCTGACCTATGGCTACACCTTC.

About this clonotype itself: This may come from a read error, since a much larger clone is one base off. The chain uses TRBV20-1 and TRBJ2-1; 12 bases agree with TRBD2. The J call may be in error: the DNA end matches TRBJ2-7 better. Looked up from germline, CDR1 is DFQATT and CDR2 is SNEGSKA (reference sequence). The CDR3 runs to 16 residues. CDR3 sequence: CSARGQGLAGYNEQYF. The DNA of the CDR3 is TGCAGTGCTAGAGGTCAGGGACTAGCGGGCTACAATGAGCAGTACTTC.

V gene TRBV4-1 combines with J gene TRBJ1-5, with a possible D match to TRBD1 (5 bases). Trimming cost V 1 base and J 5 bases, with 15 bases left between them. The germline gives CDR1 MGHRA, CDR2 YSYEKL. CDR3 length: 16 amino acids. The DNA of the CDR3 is TGCGCCAGCAGCCAAGTGTCGGGGGGTTGGGATCAGCCCCAGCATTTT. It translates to CASSQVSGGWDQPQHF.

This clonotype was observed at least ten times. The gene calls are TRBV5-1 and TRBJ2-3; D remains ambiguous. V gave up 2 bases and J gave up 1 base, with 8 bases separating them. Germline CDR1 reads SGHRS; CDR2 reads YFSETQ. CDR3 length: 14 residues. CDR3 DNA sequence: TGCGCCAGCAGCTTAAGTGTGGGCACAGATACGCAGTATTTT. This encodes CASSLSVGTDTQYF.

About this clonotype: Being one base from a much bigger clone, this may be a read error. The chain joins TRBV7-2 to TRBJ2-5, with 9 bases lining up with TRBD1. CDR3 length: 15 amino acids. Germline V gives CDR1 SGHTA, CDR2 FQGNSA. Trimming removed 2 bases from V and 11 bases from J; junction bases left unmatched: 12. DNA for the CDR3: TGTGCCAGCAGCTTAATTCCGGGACAGGGTAATGAGCAGTACTTC. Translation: CASSLIPGQGNEQYF.

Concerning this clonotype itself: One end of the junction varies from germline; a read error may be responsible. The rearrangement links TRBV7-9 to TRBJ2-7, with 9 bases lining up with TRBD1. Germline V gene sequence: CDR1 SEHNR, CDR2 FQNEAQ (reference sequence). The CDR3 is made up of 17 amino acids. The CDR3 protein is CVSSLRQGVSSAYEQYF. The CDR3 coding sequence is TGTGTCAGCAGCTTACGACAGGGGGTTAGCTCGGCCTACGAGCAGTACTTC.

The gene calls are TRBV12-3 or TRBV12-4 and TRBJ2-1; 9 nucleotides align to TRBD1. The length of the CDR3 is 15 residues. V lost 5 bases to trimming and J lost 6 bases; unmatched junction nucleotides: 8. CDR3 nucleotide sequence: TGTGCCAGCAGTCCACAGGGGGCTGGCGTCAATGAGCAGTTCTTC. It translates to CASSPQGAGVNEQFF.

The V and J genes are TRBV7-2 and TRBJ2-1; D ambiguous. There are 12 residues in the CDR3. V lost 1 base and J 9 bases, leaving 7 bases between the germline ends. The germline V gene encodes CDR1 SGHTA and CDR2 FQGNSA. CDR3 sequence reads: CASSLGAAEQFF. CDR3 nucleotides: TGTGCCAGCAGCTTAGGTGCGGCTGAGCAGTTCTTC.

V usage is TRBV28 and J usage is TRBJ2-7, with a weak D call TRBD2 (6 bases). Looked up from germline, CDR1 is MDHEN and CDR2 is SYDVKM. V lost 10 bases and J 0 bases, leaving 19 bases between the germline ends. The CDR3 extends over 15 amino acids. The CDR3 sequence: CAIMSETSPSYEQYF. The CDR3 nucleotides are TGTGCCATCATGTCGGAGACTAGTCCCTCCTACGAGCAGTACTTC.

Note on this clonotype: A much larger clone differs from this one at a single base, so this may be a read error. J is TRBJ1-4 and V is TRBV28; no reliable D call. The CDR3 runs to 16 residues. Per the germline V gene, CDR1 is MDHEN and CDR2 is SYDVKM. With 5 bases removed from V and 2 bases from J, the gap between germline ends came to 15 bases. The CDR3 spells CASSLFRAPTNEKLFF. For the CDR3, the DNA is TGTGCCAGCAGTCTTTTTAGGGCGCCGACTAATGAAAAACTGTTTTTT.

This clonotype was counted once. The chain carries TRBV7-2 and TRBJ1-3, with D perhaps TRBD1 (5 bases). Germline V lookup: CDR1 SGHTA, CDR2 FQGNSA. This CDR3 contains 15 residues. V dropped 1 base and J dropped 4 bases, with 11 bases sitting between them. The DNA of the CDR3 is TGTGCCAGCAGCTTAGGATTTGGACAAGGAAACACCATATATTTT. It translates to CASSLGFGQGNTIYF.

CDR3 protein: CASSQEGRLAGGHEQFF. In nucleotides, the CDR3 is TGTGCCAGCAGCCAAGAAGGGAGACTAGCGGGAGGGCATGAGCAGTTCTTC. This rearrangement joins TRBV4-2 to TRBJ2-1, with 14 bases aligning to TRBD2. The CDR3 is made up of 17 amino acids. Unmatched junction bases numbered 6, after V lost 0 bases and J lost 8 bases. CDR1 is LGHNA and CDR2 is YNFKEQ in the germline V gene.

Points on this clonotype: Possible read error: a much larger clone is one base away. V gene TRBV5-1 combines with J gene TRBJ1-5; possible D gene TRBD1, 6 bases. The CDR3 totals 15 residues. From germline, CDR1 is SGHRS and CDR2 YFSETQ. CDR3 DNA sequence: TGCGCCAGCAGCTTGGGGTTCGGGGGGCCTCAGCCCCTGCATTTT. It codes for CASSLGFGGPQPLHF. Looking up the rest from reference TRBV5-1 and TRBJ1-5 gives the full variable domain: KAGVTQTPRYLIKTRGQQVTLSCSPISGHRSVSWYQQTPGQGLQFLFEYFSETQRNKGNFPGRFSGRQFSNSRSEMNVSTLELGDSALYLCASSLGFGGPQPLHFGDGTRLSIL.

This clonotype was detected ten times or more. In nucleotides, the CDR3 is TGTGCCATCAGTGATGGATCGGGGCAAGAGACCCAGTACTTC. Its translation: CAISDGSGQETQYF. The gene calls are TRBV10-3 and TRBJ2-5, with D perhaps matching TRBD2 (5 bases). V lost 3 bases to trimming and J lost 2 bases, with 10 bases between them. The CDR3 contains 14 residues. From germline, CDR1 is ENHRY and CDR2 SYGVKD.